This T cell receptor (beta chain) originates from a study of long-term antiretroviral therapy in people with HIV. Notes on the study in general: Sampling of blood ran from the mid-2000s to the late 2010s, and older ART regimens were possibly in use. Following ART, diversity rose but still fell short of transplant donor controls.

Points on this clone: Antigen unknown.

Researchers ran immunoSEQ v3.0 at survey level. Sequencing set out to capture roughly 40,000-50,000 T-cell genomes per sample. TCRdb's table, derived via immunoSEQ multiplex PCR, lists solely in-frame clones and lacks some. The table lists roughly 16,000 clones, roughly 84% of them singletons. In the United States, treatment was given to all participants with HIV. The V and J ends lost 3 bases and 1 base respectively, with 14 bases between them. The CDR3 length is 15 residues. Germline CDR1 is SQVTM and CDR2 is ANQGSEA. The source of this sequence is a woman aged 35 to 49 with HIV. V gene TRBV29-1 combines with J gene TRBJ2-3; D is perhaps TRBD1 (6 bases). The sample consisted of unsorted PBMCs, taken 0.5 years after starting antiretroviral therapy. CDR3 protein: CSVDIGQSRTDTQYF. CDR3 in DNA: TGCAGCGTTGATATCGGACAGAGCCGCACAGATACGCAGTATTTT.